This TCR beta chain came from a study of T cell repertoires in cytomegalovirus infection. The ends lost 4 bases at V and 5 bases at J; junction bases unmatched: 8. Germline CDR1 is MNHEY and CDR2 is SMNVEV (reference sequence). The CDR3 sequence is 15 residues long. This clonotype was detected a few times. Each CDR3 protein is one row after TCRdb ran MiXCR on the reads. The sample has 600,000 to 800,000 distinct CDR3 sequences, less than 25% seen once. The TCR was taken from a human donor in good health (CMV status not recorded). Some clones in this sample may be carry-over from other donors' samples. Sequenced material: CD8+ T cells from PBMCs. This sequence joins TRBV27 and TRBJ2-3; 8 bases fit TRBD2. The CDR3 reads CASSWSTSDVDTQYF. The CDR3 DNA reads as TGTGCCAGCAGTTGGTCGACTAGCGATGTAGATACGCAGTATTTT.